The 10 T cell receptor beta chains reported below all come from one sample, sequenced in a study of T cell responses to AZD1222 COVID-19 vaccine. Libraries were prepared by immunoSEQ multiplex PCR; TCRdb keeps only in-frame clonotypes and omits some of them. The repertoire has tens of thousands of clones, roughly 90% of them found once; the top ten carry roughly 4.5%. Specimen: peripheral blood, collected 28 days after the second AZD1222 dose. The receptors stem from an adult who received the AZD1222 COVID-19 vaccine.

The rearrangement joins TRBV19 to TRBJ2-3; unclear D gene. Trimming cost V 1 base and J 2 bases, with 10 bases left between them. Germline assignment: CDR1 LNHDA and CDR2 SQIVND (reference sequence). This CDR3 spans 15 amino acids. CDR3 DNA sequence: TGTGCCAGTAGTATAGGCGACGGATACACAGATACGCAGTATTTT. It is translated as CASSIGDGYTDTQYF.

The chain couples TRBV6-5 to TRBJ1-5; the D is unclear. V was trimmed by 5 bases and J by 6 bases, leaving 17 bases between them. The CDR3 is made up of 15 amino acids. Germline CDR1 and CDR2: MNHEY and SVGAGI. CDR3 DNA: TGTGCCAGCAGTCCCACGCTTCTGGGGAGTCAGCCCCAGCATTTT. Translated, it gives CASSPTLLGSQPQHF.

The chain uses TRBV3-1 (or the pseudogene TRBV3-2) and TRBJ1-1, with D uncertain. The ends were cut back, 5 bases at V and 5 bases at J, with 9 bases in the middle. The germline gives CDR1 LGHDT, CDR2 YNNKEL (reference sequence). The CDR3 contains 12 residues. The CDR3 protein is CASSIRRTEAFF. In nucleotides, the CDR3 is TGTGCCAGCAGCATACGAAGGACTGAAGCTTTCTTT.

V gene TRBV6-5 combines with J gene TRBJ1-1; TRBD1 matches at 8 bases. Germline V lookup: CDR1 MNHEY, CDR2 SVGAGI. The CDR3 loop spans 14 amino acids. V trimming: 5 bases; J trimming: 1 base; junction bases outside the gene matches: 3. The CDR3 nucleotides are TGTGCCAGCAGTCCCGGGACAGGGAACACTGAAGCTTTCTTT. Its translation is CASSPGTGNTEAFF.

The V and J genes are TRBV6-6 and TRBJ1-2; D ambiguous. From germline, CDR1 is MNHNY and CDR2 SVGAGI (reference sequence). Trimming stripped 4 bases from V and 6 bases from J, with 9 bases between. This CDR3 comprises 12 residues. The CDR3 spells CASSWPTDGYTF. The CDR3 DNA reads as TGTGCCAGCAGTTGGCCGACGGATGGCTACACCTTC.

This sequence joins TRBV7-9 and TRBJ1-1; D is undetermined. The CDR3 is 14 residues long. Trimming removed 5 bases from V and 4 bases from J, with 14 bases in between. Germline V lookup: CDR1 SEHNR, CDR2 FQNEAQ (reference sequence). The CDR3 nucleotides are TGTGCCAGCAGCCCCGCTCTTAGTGGCACTGAAGCTTTCTTT. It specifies CASSPALSGTEAFF. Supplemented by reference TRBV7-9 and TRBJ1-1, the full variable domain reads DTGVSQNPRHKITKRGQNVTFRCDPISEHNRLYWYRQTLGQGPEFLTYFQNEAQLEKSRLLSDRFSAERPKGSFSTLEIQRTEQGDSAMYLCASSPALSGTEAFFGQGTRLTVV.

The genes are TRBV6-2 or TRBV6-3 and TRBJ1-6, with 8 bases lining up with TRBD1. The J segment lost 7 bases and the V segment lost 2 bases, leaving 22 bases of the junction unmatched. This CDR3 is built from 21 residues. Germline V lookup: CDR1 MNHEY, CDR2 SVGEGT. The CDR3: CASSYLWGGGNTGTGNSPLHF. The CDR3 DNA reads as TGTGCCAGCAGTTACCTATGGGGCGGTGGAAATACCGGGACAGGAAATTCACCCCTCCACTTT.

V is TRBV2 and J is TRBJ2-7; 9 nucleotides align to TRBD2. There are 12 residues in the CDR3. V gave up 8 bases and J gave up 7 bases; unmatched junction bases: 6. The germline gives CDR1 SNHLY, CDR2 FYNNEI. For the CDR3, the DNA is TGTGCCAGCTGTCTAGCGGGGTTGGAGCAGTACTTC. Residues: CASCLAGLEQYF.

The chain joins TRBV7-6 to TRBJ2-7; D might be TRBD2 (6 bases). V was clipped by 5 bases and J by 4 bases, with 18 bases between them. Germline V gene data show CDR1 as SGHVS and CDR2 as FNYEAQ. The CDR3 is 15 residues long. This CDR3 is CASSPGLRYDYEQYF. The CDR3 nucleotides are TGTGCCAGCAGCCCGGGACTCCGGTATGATTACGAGCAGTACTTC.

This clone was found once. The CDR3 loop is CASSFGGTGELFF. The DNA of the CDR3 is TGTGCCAGCAGCTTCGGGGGCACCGGGGAGCTGTTTTTT. The chain is built from TRBV7-2 and TRBJ2-2, with D perhaps TRBD2 (6 bases). The CDR3 sequence is 13 residues long. The ends were cut back, 3 bases at V and 4 bases at J, with 6 bases in the middle. Per germline, CDR1 SGHTA and CDR2 FQGNSA.